The 19 T cell receptor beta chains listed next were all sequenced from one sample in a study of cytomegalovirus exposure and HLA in healthy donors. 13 Jbeta primers and 60 Vbeta primers were used for the PCR. The assay was immunoSEQ multiplex PCR, and TCRdb's table has in-frame clones only and misses some. The repertoire has 70,000 or so clones, roughly 78% of them found once; the top ten carry 1.9%. Sequencing was performed on PBMCs. Source of these receptors: a man aged 18 to 30 in good health and CMV-seronegative.

The chain uses TRBV4-1 and TRBJ1-1; D gene ambiguous. Deletions cut 4 bases from V and 13 bases from J, with 7 bases between. Per the germline V gene, CDR1 is MGHRA and CDR2 is YSYEKL. The CDR3 loop spans 9 amino acids. For the CDR3, the DNA is TGCGCCAGCAGCCCCCCACTTTTCTTT. It yields the protein CASSPPLFF.

The CDR3: CASSMSVIYEQYF. CDR3 nucleotide sequence: TGTGCCAGTAGTATGTCGGTGATCTACGAGCAGTACTTC. This chain links TRBV19 with TRBJ2-7; no firm D call. Germline V gene data show CDR1 as LNHDA and CDR2 as SQIVND (reference sequence). V was trimmed by 3 bases and J by 3 bases, leaving 9 bases between them. CDR3 length equals 13 residues.

The chain recombines TRBV5-8 with TRBJ2-1, with 10 bases matching TRBD2. CDR3 length equals 17 residues. Looked up from germline, CDR1 is SGHTS and CDR2 is YDEGEE. The ends lost 0 bases at V and 4 bases at J; junction bases unmatched: 7. The CDR3 DNA reads TGTGCCAGCAGCTTGGCCCAATCTAGCGGGGGTTACAATGAGCAGTTCTTC. Translated, it gives CASSLAQSSGGYNEQFF.

This clone was observed a single time. The chain joins TRBV7-6 to TRBJ2-7; 10 nucleotides line up with TRBD1. CDR3 length equals 16 residues. Germline trimming cut 0 bases from V and 4 bases from J; bases unmatched to any gene: 6. Per germline, CDR1 SGHVS and CDR2 FNYEAQ. Here the CDR3 DNA reads TGTGCCAGCAGCTTAGCTTCCGGACAGGGGGTTTACGAGCAGTACTTC. It codes for CASSLASGQGVYEQYF.

The chain combines TRBV2 with TRBJ2-1; D might be TRBD2 (6 bases). The CDR3 consists of 14 residues. The germline V and J ends were trimmed by 5 bases and 4 bases, with 12 bases remaining between them. The germline V gene has CDR1 SNHLY and CDR2 FYNNEI. Here the CDR3 DNA reads TGTGCCAGCAGTAACCAGGGACTTTACAATGAGCAGTTCTTC. Protein: CASSNQGLYNEQFF.

The rearrangement uses TRBV13 and TRBJ2-5; D may be TRBD1 (5 bases). The CDR3 runs to 14 residues. With 4 bases removed from V and 4 bases from J, the gap between germline ends came to 13 bases. Germline values: CDR1 PRHDT, CDR2 FYEKMQ (reference sequence). The CDR3 region has the DNA TGTGCCAGCAGCTCCCGGCAGGGCCTAGAGACCCAGTACTTC. Translated, it gives CASSSRQGLETQYF.

The V call is TRBV30, the J call TRBJ2-5; D is unresolved. CDR3 length: 14 residues. V was pared by 3 bases and J by 9 bases, with 20 bases between. Looked up from germline, CDR1 is GTSNPN and CDR2 is SVGIG (reference sequence). CDR3 bases: TGTGCCTGGAGATATCGCGGTAGCCTGGGTCCCCAGTACTTC. Translation: CAWRYRGSLGPQYF. Variable domain in full (rest from reference TRBV30 and TRBJ2-5): SQTIHQWPATLVQPVGSPLSLECTVEGTSNPNLYWYRQAAGRGLQLLFYSVGIGQISSEVPQNLSASRPQDRQFILSSKKLLLSDSGFYLCAWRYRGSLGPQYFGPGTRLLVL.

This chain joins TRBV6-5 and TRBJ2-1; D unresolved. V lost 5 bases and J lost 7, with 3 bases in between. CDR1 is MNHEY, CDR2 SVGAGI, per germline. The CDR3 sequence is 10 residues long. The CDR3 reads CASSRNEQFF. The DNA for the CDR3 is TGTGCCAGCAGTCGGAATGAGCAGTTCTTC.

The V and J genes are TRBV29-1 and TRBJ2-2, with 11 bases identical to TRBD1. Trimming took 5 bases from V and 7 from J; bases not matched to a gene: 6. CDR3 size: 14 residues. Germline-derived CDR1 and CDR2 are SQVTM and ANQGSEA. CDR3 protein: CSVSPGTGGGELFF. The CDR3 nucleotides are TGCAGCGTTAGCCCCGGGACAGGGGGCGGGGAGCTGTTTTTT.

The rearrangement links TRBV30 to TRBJ2-1; D might be TRBD2 (6 bases). Trimming left V 1 base short and J 13 bases short, with 8 bases between. CDR1 is GTSNPN, CDR2 SVGIG, per germline (reference sequence). This CDR3 comprises 10 residues. The CDR3 bases are TGTGCCTGGAGTGCCGGGACTCAGTTCTTC. Translating gives CAWSAGTQFF.

V is TRBV15 and J is TRBJ2-7; 10 bases line up with TRBD1. The length of the CDR3 is 15 residues. Germline V CDR1 and CDR2: LNHNV, YYDKDF (reference sequence). V trimming: 2 bases; J trimming: 2 bases; junction bases outside the gene matches: 3. This CDR3 reads CATSRSGTGAYEQYF. In nucleotides, the CDR3 is TGTGCCACCAGCAGATCCGGGACAGGGGCCTACGAGCAGTACTTC.

The chain carries TRBV10-3 and TRBJ2-7; D perhaps matches TRBD1 (6 bases). V lost 0 bases and J lost 6, with 12 bases in between. There are 14 residues in the CDR3. Germline-derived CDR1 and CDR2 are ENHRY and SYGVKD. In DNA form, the CDR3 reads TGTGCCATCAGTGAGTCCACAGGGATTGGCGAGCAGTACTTC. It yields the protein CAISESTGIGEQYF.

This clone was counted once. This chain uses TRBV6-5 with TRBJ2-2; no clear D gene. The CDR3 consists of 13 residues. V lost 10 bases and J lost 4, with 13 bases in between. Germline-derived CDR1 and CDR2 are MNHEY and SVGAGI. In nucleotides, the CDR3 is TGTGCCATAAAACGGAGTGCCACCGGGGAGCTGTTTTTT. It translates to CAIKRSATGELFF.

The rearrangement links TRBV7-5 to TRBJ2-1; the D call TRBD1 from the table was never checked on the DNA. TRBV7-5 is given as a pseudogene. The CDR3 runs 18 residues. CDR3 residues: CARSLYSLGDSSYNEQFF. In DNA, the CDR3 is TGTGCCAGAAGCTTATATTCTTTGGGCGACAGCTCCTACAATGAGCAGTTCTTC.

The rearrangement links TRBV7-9 to TRBJ1-2; 7 bases fit TRBD1. This CDR3 spans 17 amino acids. Germline V gene lookup returns CDR1 SEHNR and CDR2 FQNEAQ (reference sequence). V lost 5 bases to trimming and J lost 4 bases; unmatched junction nucleotides: 16. This CDR3 is CASSSRGSGSGSYGYTF. CDR3 DNA sequence: TGTGCCAGCAGCAGCAGGGGGAGCGGGTCTGGATCCTATGGCTACACCTTC.

This chain connects TRBV28 to TRBJ1-5; TRBD1 might be the D (6 bases). Germline V gives CDR1 MDHEN, CDR2 SYDVKM. Trimming pared 6 bases from V and 6 bases from J, leaving 9 bases between. This CDR3 has 12 residues. In nucleotides, the CDR3 is TGTGCCAGCAGGCAAGGGGGTCAGCCCCAGCATTTT. Translation: CASRQGGQPQHF.

This clone was observed a single time. The V gene is TRBV6-1, the J gene TRBJ2-7; the match to TRBD1 covers 10 bases. V gave up 4 bases and J gave up 0 bases; unmatched junction bases: 12. CDR3 size: 18 residues. The germline V gene has CDR1 MNHNS and CDR2 SASEGT. Here the CDR3 reads CASSAGTGVTLRSYEQYF. The CDR3 region has the DNA TGTGCCAGCAGTGCCGGGACAGGGGTTACTCTTCGCTCCTACGAGCAGTACTTC.

V and J are TRBV19 and TRBJ1-6, with a possible D match to TRBD1 (5 bases). This CDR3 spans 17 amino acids. Trimming cost V 3 bases and J 0 bases, with 12 bases left between them. The germline V gene encodes CDR1 LNHDA and CDR2 SQIVND (reference sequence). DNA of the CDR3: TGTGCCAGTAGTATTCCGCAGGGTAGCTCCTATAATTCACCCCTCCACTTT. Its protein product is CASSIPQGSSYNSPLHF.

This chain joins TRBV7-3 and TRBJ2-7; tentative D call: TRBD1 (5 bases). V was shortened by 5 bases and J by 2 bases, with 16 bases between the two germline ends. Germline V lookup: CDR1 SGHTA, CDR2 FQGTGA. CDR3 length: 15 amino acids. The CDR3 loop is CASSPVPGSTYEQYF. The CDR3 DNA reads as TGTGCCAGCAGCCCAGTCCCAGGGTCGACCTACGAGCAGTACTTC. The full variable domain, its missing parts supplied by reference TRBV7-3 and TRBJ2-7, is GAGVSQTPSNKVTEKGKYVELRCDPISGHTALYWYRQSLGQGPEFLIYFQGTGAADDSGLPNDRFFAVRPEGSVSTLKIQRTERGDSAVYLCASSPVPGSTYEQYFGPGTRLTVT.